This passage covers 16 T cell receptor beta chains from one sample sequenced in a study of radiotherapy plus CTLA-4 blockade in lung cancer. Produced via immunoSEQ multiplex PCR; TCRdb's table is partial and in-frame only. The sample carries 40,000 or so clones, around three quarters recorded once. Specimen: peripheral blood, collected from a patient treated with radiotherapy plus ipilimumab. The receptor set was obtained from a human donor with non-small cell lung cancer who had stable disease on radiotherapy plus ipilimumab.

This clone showed up just a few times. The rearrangement joins TRBV6-6 to TRBJ2-4, with 9 bases matching TRBD1. Looked up from germline, CDR1 is MNHNY and CDR2 is SVGAGI (reference sequence). The V gene end was trimmed by 0 bases and the J gene end by 7 bases; junction bases not matched to a gene: 4. The CDR3 loop spans 15 amino acids. CDR3 DNA sequence: TGTGCCAGCAGTTACTCAGAGGGACAGGGTAACATTCAGTACTTC. Its protein is CASSYSEGQGNIQYF.

The V gene is TRBV5-1, the J gene TRBJ2-2; D is unresolved. Germline V gene sequence: CDR1 SGHRS, CDR2 YFSETQ. This CDR3 is 14 amino acids long. V shed 2 bases and J shed 4 bases, with 9 bases lying between them. CDR3: CASSLGGSTGELFF. CDR3 DNA: TGCGCCAGCAGCTTAGGTGGGTCCACCGGGGAGCTGTTTTTT.

This clone turned up a few times. The chain has TRBV19 and TRBJ1-5; D may be TRBD1 (5 bases). V was pared by 9 bases and J by 0 bases, with 12 bases between. Germline assignment: CDR1 LNHDA and CDR2 SQIVND (reference sequence). The CDR3 covers 14 residues. CDR3 in DNA: TGTGCCAGCACCCCAGGGAATAGCAATCAGCCCCAGCATTTT. As protein: CASTPGNSNQPQHF.

This clone showed up just a few times. The chain employs TRBV6-5 and TRBJ1-6, with D perhaps matching TRBD1 (5 bases). V lost 0 bases, J lost 9 bases, and 9 bases lay in between. Germline loops: CDR1 MNHEY, CDR2 SVGAGI. The CDR3 is made up of 14 amino acids. The CDR3 reads CASSYSGTLSPLHF. In DNA, the CDR3 is TGTGCCAGCAGTTACTCCGGGACTCTTTCACCCCTCCACTTT.

The gene calls are TRBV2 and TRBJ2-7, with D possibly TRBD1 on 5 matching bases. The CDR3 length is 12 residues. Trimming removed 4 bases at V and 6 bases at J, with 10 bases between. From germline, CDR1 is SNHLY and CDR2 FYNNEI. This CDR3 is CASSVDRFEQYF. The DNA of the CDR3 is TGTGCCAGCAGTGTCGACAGATTCGAGCAGTACTTC.

The chain has TRBV4-1 and TRBJ2-1; TRBD1 matches 10 bases. Looked up from germline, CDR1 is MGHRA and CDR2 is YSYEKL. The CDR3 extends over 18 amino acids. After removal of 0 bases from V and 9 bases from J, the junction contained 14 bases not matched to a gene. CDR3 amino acids: CASSQDKSGTGVIIEQFF. CDR3 in DNA: TGCGCCAGCAGCCAAGATAAGTCCGGGACAGGGGTGATTATTGAGCAGTTCTTC.

This rearrangement joins TRBV16 to TRBJ2-1; the D is unclear. The CDR3 spans 15 residues. V was shortened by 0 bases and J by 7 bases, with 13 bases between the two germline ends. Germline CDR1 and CDR2: KGHSY and FQNENV. The CDR3 DNA reads as TGTGCCAGCAGCCAATCGGGTCGGGCCCGGAATGAGCAGTTCTTC. Translating it yields CASSQSGRARNEQFF.

The chain combines TRBV12-5 with TRBJ2-7; 12 bases align to TRBD1. With V trimmed by 5 bases and J by 1 base, 3 bases remained unmatched. CDR1 is LGHNT, CDR2 FRNRAP, per germline. The CDR3 is 15 amino acids. The CDR3 bases are TGTGCTAGTGGTCCGGGACAGGGGGCGTCCTACGAGCAGTACTTC. Encoded protein: CASGPGQGASYEQYF.

This clone has only one observation. The chain couples TRBV6-6 to TRBJ2-1, with TRBD2 matching 11 bases. V trimming: 6 bases; J trimming: 6 bases; junction bases outside the gene matches: 7. This CDR3 contains 15 residues. Germline assignment: CDR1 MNHNY and CDR2 SVGAGI (reference sequence). The CDR3 DNA follows: TGTGCCAGCAGCCTTAGCGGGGGGGGCGTCAATGAGCAGTTCTTC. It translates to CASSLSGGGVNEQFF.

V is TRBV14 and J is TRBJ1-1; D is ambiguous. Germline CDR1 and CDR2: SGHDN and FVKESK. Trimming shortened V by 4 bases and J by 2 bases, and 14 bases separated the two germline ends. This CDR3 region has 15 residues. The chain's CDR3 is CASSPIGVGNTEAFF. CDR3 sequence (DNA): TGTGCCAGCAGCCCGATCGGGGTGGGCAACACTGAAGCTTTCTTT.

The V and J genes are TRBV6-5 and TRBJ1-6; no reliable D call. The CDR3 is 15 residues long. V gave up 2 bases and J gave up 5 bases, with 10 bases separating them. CDR1 and CDR2 (germline): MNHEY, SVGAGI. CDR3 amino acids: CASSYGQDHNSPLHF. The CDR3 DNA reads as TGTGCCAGCAGTTACGGGCAGGACCATAATTCACCCCTCCACTTT.

This clone was seen once. This chain joins TRBV7-6 and TRBJ1-2; possibly TRBD1 for D (6 bases). V was shortened by 5 bases and J by 6 bases, with 16 bases between the two germline ends. This CDR3 is built from 14 residues. Per germline, CDR1 SGHVS and CDR2 FNYEAQ. The CDR3 nucleotides read TGTGCCAGCAGCCCTCGATCAGGGGAGGATGGCTACACCTTC. Amino acid sequence: CASSPRSGEDGYTF.

This clone occurred a few times. The chain carries TRBV11-3 and TRBJ1-1; weak D call: TRBD1 (5 bases). The CDR3 loop spans 14 amino acids. Per germline, CDR1 SGHNT and CDR2 YENEEA. Trimming pared 1 base from V and 6 bases from J, leaving 12 bases between. As DNA, the CDR3 is TGTGCCAGCAGCTTAGGCTCAGGGCGGGCTGAAGCTTTCTTT. This encodes CASSLGSGRAEAFF.

V is TRBV9 and J is TRBJ2-7, with TRBD1 matching 9 bases. CDR3 length equals 14 residues. Germline V lookup: CDR1 SGDLS, CDR2 YYNGEE. Trimming cost V 4 bases and J 4 bases; bases outside gene matches: 6. CDR3 protein: CASSPLGTGYEQYV. DNA for the CDR3: TGTGCCAGCAGCCCTCTTGGGACAGGGTACGAGCAGTACGTC.

V is TRBV5-1 and J is TRBJ2-1, with TRBD2 matching over 12 bases. The CDR3 totals 15 residues. Germline CDR1 and CDR2: SGHRS and YFSETQ. The V segment lost 3 bases and the J segment 7 bases; nucleotides outside the gene matches: 5. The CDR3: CASSSTSGGSNEQFF. CDR3 coding DNA: TGCGCCAGCAGCTCGACTAGCGGGGGATCGAATGAGCAGTTCTTC.

The chain is built from TRBV5-1 and TRBJ2-3; D may be TRBD1 (5 bases). Germline values: CDR1 SGHRS, CDR2 YFSETQ. V was clipped by 2 bases and J by 4 bases, with 11 bases between them. This CDR3 comprises 14 residues. The CDR3 loop is CASSLGASADTQYF. DNA of the CDR3: TGCGCCAGCAGCTTAGGGGCGTCCGCAGATACGCAGTATTTT. Complete variable domain (other parts from reference TRBV5-1 and TRBJ2-3): KAGVTQTPRYLIKTRGQQVTLSCSPISGHRSVSWYQQTPGQGLQFLFEYFSETQRNKGNFPGRFSGRQFSNSRSEMNVSTLELGDSALYLCASSLGASADTQYFGPGTRLTVL.